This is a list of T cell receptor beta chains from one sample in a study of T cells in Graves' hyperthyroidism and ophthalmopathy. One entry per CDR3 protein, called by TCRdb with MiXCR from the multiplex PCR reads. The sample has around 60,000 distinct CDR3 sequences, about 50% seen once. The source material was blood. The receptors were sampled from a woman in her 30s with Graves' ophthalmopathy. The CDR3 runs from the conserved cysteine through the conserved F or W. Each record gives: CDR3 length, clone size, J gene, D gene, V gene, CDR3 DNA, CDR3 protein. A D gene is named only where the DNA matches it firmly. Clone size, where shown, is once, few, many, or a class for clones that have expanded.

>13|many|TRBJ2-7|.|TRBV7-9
TGTGCCAGCAGCTCCACAGGGTACCACGAGCAGTACTTC
CASSSTGYHEQYF
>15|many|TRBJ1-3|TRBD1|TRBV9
TGTGCCAGCAGCGTAGACAGGGGTACTGGAAACACCATATATTTT
CASSVDRGTGNTIYF
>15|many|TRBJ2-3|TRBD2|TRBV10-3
TGTGCCATCAGTGAGCCAGCGGGAGACACAGATACGCAGTATTTT
CAISEPAGDTDTQYF
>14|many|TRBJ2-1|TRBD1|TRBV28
TGTGCCAGCGGACAGGTTCCCTCCTACAATGAGCAGTTCTTC
CASGQVPSYNEQFF
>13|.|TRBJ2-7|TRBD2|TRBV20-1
TGCAGTGCTAGACCGGGAGGCGTCTACGAGCAGTACTTC
CSARPGGVYEQYF
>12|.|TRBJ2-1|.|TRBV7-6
TGTGCCAGCAGCCAACACGACGATGAGCAGTTCTTC
CASSQHDDEQFF
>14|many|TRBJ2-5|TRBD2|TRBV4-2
TGTGCCAGCAGCCCTGCCGCAGCGGGGGAGACCCAGTACTTC
CASSPAAAGETQYF
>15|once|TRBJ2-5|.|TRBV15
TGTGCCACCAGCAGAATGAGGGCATTAGGAGAGACCCAGTACTTC
CATSRMRALGETQYF
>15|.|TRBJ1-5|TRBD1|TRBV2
TGTGCCAGCAGAAGGGACAGACGTAAAAATCAGCCCCAGCATTTT
CASRRDRRKNQPQHF
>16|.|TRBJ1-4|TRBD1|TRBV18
TGTGCCAGCTCACGGACAGGGATGGCAACTAATGAAAAACTGTTTTTT
CASSRTGMATNEKLFF
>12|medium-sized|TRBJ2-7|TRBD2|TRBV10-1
TGCGCCAGCAGTGACCTAGCGGGGGAGCAGTACTTC
CASSDLAGEQYF
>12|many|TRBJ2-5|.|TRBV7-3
TGTGCCAGCAGCTTAACTGCCCCTACGATGGACTTC
CASSLTAPTMDF
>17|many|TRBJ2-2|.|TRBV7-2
TGTGCCAGCAGCACTACCAGCGGGACAGCGAACACCGGGGAGCTGTTTTTT
CASSTTSGTANTGELFF
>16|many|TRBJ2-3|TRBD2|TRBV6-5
TGTGCCAGCAGTTACACATTAGCGGGAAACACAGATACGCAGTATTTT
CASSYTLAGNTDTQYF
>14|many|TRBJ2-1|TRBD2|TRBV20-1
TGCAGTGCGCGACTAGCGGGAAAGTCCAATGAGCAGTTCTTC
CSARLAGKSNEQFF
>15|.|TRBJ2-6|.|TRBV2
TGTGCCAGCAGTCCCCCAGGGGCTGGGGCCAACGTCCCGTCTTTC
CASSPPGAGANVPSF
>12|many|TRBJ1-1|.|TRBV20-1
TGCAGTGCTAGAAGGGGGGACACTGAAGCTTTCTTT
CSARRGDTEAFF
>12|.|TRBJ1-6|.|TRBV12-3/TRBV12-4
TGTGCCAGCAGTTCAGGGAATTCACCCCTCCACTTT
CASSSGNSPLHF
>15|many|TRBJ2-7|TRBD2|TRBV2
TGTGCCAGCAGTTCCCCGGGACTAGCGGGAGGACGAAGTTACTTC
CASSSPGLAGGRSYF
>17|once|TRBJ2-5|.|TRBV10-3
TGTGCCATCAGTGACAGGGGGGGGACTGGTATACAAGAGACCCAGTACTTC
CAISDRGGTGIQETQYF
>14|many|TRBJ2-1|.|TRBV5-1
TGCGCCAGCAGCTTGACGGGAGACAACAATGAGCAGTTCTTC
CASSLTGDNNEQFF
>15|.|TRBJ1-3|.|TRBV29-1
TGCAGCGTCCGACCCGGGACAAGCTCTGGAAACACCATATATTTT
CSVRPGTSSGNTIYF
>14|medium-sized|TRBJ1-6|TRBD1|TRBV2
TGTGCCAGCAAAGGGGACAGCCATAATTCACCCCTCCACTTT
CASKGDSHNSPLHF
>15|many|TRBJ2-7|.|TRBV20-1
TGCAGTGCCCCGAACGACGGGTACCTCTCCTACGAGCAGTACTTC
CSAPNDGYLSYEQYF
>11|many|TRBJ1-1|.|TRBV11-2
TGTGCCAGCAGCTTAGGGTTGGAAGCTTTCTTT
CASSLGLEAFF
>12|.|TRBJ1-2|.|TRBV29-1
TGCAGCTTAGAGGGGGGTAGTTATGGCTACACCTTC
CSLEGGSYGYTF
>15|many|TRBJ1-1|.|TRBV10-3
TGTGCCATCAGTGAGTCTCCGGGGGGTAACACTGAAGCTTTCTTT
CAISESPGGNTEAFF
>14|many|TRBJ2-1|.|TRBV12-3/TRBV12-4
TGTGCCAGCAGTTCCTCGAACTGGGAAAATGAGCAGTTCTTC
CASSSSNWENEQFF
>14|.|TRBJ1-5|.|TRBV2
TGTGCTGGCCTTGTCGGGGTCAGCAATCAGCCCCAGCATTTT
CAGLVGVSNQPQHF
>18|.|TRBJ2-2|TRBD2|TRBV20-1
TGCAGTGCTAGAGGTTCAGGCGGGAGAAGACTTAACACCGGGGAGCTGTTTTTT
CSARGSGGRRLNTGELFF
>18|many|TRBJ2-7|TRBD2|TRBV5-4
TGTGCCAGCAGCTTGTTGGCGGGGGGATTAGCATCCTCCTACGAGCAGTACTTC
CASSLLAGGLASSYEQYF
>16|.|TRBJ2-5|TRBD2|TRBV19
TGTGCCAGTAGTATAGTATGGACTAGCATGTGGGAGACCCAGTACTTC
CASSIVWTSMWETQYF
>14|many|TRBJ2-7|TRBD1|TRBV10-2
TGCGCCAGCAGGGGCGGGACAGGGGGATACGAGCAGTACTTC
CASRGGTGGYEQYF
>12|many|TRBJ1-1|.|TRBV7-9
TGTGCCAGCAGCTTAGTATCGGGGGGGGCTTTCTTT
CASSLVSGGAFF
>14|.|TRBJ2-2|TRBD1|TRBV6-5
TGTGCCATCAGTTACGACAGGGTGACCGGGGAGCTGTTTTTT
CAISYDRVTGELFF
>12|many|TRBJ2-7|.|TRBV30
TGTGCCTGGGTGTCGAGGGGAAGTGAGCAGTACTTC
CAWVSRGSEQYF
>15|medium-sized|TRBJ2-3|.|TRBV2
TGTGCCAGCGGCTCGCTAGCGATGAACACAGATACGCAGTATTTT
CASGSLAMNTDTQYF
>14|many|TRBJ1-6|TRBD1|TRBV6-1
TGTGCCAGCAGTGAAAACAGGGGTCATTCACCCCTCCACTTT
CASSENRGHSPLHF
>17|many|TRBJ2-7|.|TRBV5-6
TGTGCCAGCAGCTCTCGAATTATAAGTCCCGAGGCCTACGAGCAGTACTTC
CASSSRIISPEAYEQYF
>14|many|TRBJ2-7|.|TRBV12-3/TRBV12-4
TGTGCCAGCAGTCTCGCCGGGACCCCGCACGAGCAGTACTTC
CASSLAGTPHEQYF
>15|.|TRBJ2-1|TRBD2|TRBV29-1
TGCAGCGTTGCTATGGGACTAGCGGCCCCCAACGAGCAGCTCTTC
CSVAMGLAAPNEQLF
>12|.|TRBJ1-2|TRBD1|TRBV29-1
TGCGGCGTTACAGGGGCTAACTATGGCTACACCTTC
CGVTGANYGYTF
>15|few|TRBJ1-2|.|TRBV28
TGTGCCACAGGACAAGAATATGATCCTAACTATGGCTACACCTTC
CATGQEYDPNYGYTF
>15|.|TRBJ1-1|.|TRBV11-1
TGTGCCAGCAGTTTAGGGGGTGGGAAGGACACTGAAGCTTTCTTT
CASSLGGGKDTEAFF
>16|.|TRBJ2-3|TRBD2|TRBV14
TGTGCCAGCAGCCAAGAAAGCGGGAGGGCCCCAGATACGCAGTATTTT
CASSQESGRAPDTQYF
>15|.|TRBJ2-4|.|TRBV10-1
TGCGCCAGCAGTGAGTATAGGCAGGGAAAAAACATTCAGTACTTC
CASSEYRQGKNIQYF
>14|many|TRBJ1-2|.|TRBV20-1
TGCAGTGCTAGAGTAACGGTGTCAGGGGAGGGCTACACCTTC
CSARVTVSGEGYTF
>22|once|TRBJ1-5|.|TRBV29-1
TGCAGCGTTGAATCTCGCGGGAGGGCCGGGTTGTACAGCCCTTATAGCAATCAGCCCCAGCATTTT
CSVESRGRAGLYSPYSNQPQHF
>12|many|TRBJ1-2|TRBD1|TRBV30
TGTGCCTGGAGTTTTAGGGGGCATGGCTACACCTTC
CAWSFRGHGYTF
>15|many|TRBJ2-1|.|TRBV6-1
TGTGCCAGCAGTGAATGGGGCAGCCCAAGGAATGAGCAGTTCTTC
CASSEWGSPRNEQFF
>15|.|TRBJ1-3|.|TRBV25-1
TGTGCCAGCAGCGGCGGATGGAGCTCTGGAAACACCATATATTTT
CASSGGWSSGNTIYF
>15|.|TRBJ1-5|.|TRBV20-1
TGCAGTGCTACTCGGGACTTGTCGAGCGGTCAGCCCCAGCATTTT
CSATRDLSSGQPQHF
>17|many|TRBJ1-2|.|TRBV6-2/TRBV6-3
TGTGCCAGCAGTTACTCTGGGGGTTCTCATCTTGGTTATGGCTACACCTTC
CASSYSGGSHLGYGYTF
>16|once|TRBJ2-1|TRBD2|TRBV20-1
TGCAGTGCCACCGAACCGACTAGCGGGAGGGCCCAGGAGCAGTTCTTC
CSATEPTSGRAQEQFF
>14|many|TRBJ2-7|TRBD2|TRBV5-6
TGTGCCAGCAGCCAGCTAGCGGCCCTGGGGGAGCAGTACTTC
CASSQLAALGEQYF
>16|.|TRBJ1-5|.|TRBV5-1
TGCGCCAGCAGCTTGGGGTCAGGAATTAGCACAGATACGCAGCATTTT
CASSLGSGISTDTQHF
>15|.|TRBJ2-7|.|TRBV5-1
TGCGCCAGCAGCCCGATTTTGGGGGAGGAGCGCGAGCAGTACTTC
CASSPILGEEREQYF